What follows are 15 T cell receptor beta chains derived from one specimen sequenced in a study of cytomegalovirus exposure and HLA in healthy donors. With 60 Vbeta and 13 Jbeta primers, the PCR was carried out. The table came from immunoSEQ multiplex PCR; TCRdb's copy has only in-frame clones and leaves some out. The table has fewer than 200,000 clones, about 70% seen once. Source material: PBMCs. Receptors originate from a young woman in good health and CMV-seronegative.

On this clone itself: Other DNA sequences in this sample translate to the same CDR3. J is TRBJ2-3 and V is TRBV18; D not certain. The V end was cut by 6 bases, the J end by 2 bases, with 6 bases between. The CDR3 is 12 residues long. Germline V CDR1 and CDR2: KGHSH, LQKENI. The CDR3 bases are TGTGCCAGCTCCCCCAACACAGATACGCAGTATTTT. This sequence encodes CASSPNTDTQYF.

The rearrangement joins TRBV7-8 to TRBJ2-5; D may be TRBD2 (5 bases). The J call may be mistaken, given a closer DNA end match to TRBJ2-7. The CDR3 loop spans 15 amino acids. Germline CDR1 and CDR2: SGHVS and FQNEAQ. The DNA for the CDR3 is TGTGCCAGCAGCTTAGCCCCTAGCTCGAATCGCGAGCAGTACTTC. Amino acid sequence: CASSLAPSSNREQYF.

Details on this clone: The junction does not match germline at one end; this may be a read error. The J gene is TRBJ2-3, the V gene TRBV10-3; D perhaps matches TRBD2 (7 bases). Germline lookup yields CDR1 ENHRY and CDR2 SYGVKD. The length of the CDR3 is 18 residues. For the CDR3, the DNA is TGTGCTATCAGGGAGCCTTGGATTGCGGGGGCCGACACAGATACGCAGTATTTT. This codes for CAIREPWIAGADTDTQYF.

This chain links TRBV19 with TRBJ2-1; TRBD1 matches at 7 bases. V was pared by 5 bases and J by 8 bases, with 9 bases of the junction left unmatched. Germline CDR1 LNHDA, CDR2 SQIVND (reference sequence). CDR3 length equals 14 residues. The CDR3 reads CASSPTGRGDEQFF. In DNA, the CDR3 is TGTGCCAGTAGTCCGACAGGGCGCGGCGATGAGCAGTTCTTC. Supplemented by reference TRBV19 and TRBJ2-1, the full variable domain reads DGGITQSPKYLFRKEGQNVTLSCEQNLNHDAMYWYRQDPGQGLRLIYYSQIVNDFQKGDIAEGYSVSREKKESFPLTVTSAQKNPTAFYLCASSPTGRGDEQFFGPGTRLTVL.

The gene calls are TRBV2 and TRBJ2-5, with D tentatively TRBD1 (5 bases). Between the trimmed V and J ends, which lost 7 bases and 4 bases, there was a span of 13 bases. This CDR3 comprises 13 residues. The germline gives CDR1 SNHLY, CDR2 FYNNEI. The CDR3 DNA reads TGTGCCAGCACCAGAAGGGGCTCAGAGACCCAGTACTTC. Translating gives CASTRRGSETQYF.

This clone was counted a single time. V and J are TRBV7-9 and TRBJ1-2; 7 bases are shared with TRBD1. The J segment lost 3 bases and the V segment lost 2 bases, leaving 9 bases of the junction unmatched. The CDR3 consists of 16 residues. Looked up from germline, CDR1 is SEHNR and CDR2 is FQNEAQ (reference sequence). CDR3 loop: CASSLIIQGRDYGYTF. The DNA of the CDR3 is TGTGCCAGCAGCTTAATCATACAGGGGCGAGACTATGGCTACACCTTC.

This clone was counted a few times. The J gene is TRBJ2-7, the V gene TRBV18, with D possibly being TRBD1 (6 bases). Germline lookup yields CDR1 KGHSH and CDR2 LQKENI. The V and J ends lost 1 base and 2 bases respectively, with 12 bases between them. The CDR3 runs 15 residues. Here the CDR3 reads CASSPQGQRPYEQYF. The DNA for the CDR3 is TGTGCCAGCTCACCACAAGGACAGCGTCCCTACGAGCAGTACTTC.

This clone was seen a single time. The chain combines TRBV7-2 with TRBJ2-5, with D possibly TRBD1 on 5 matching bases. V lost 4 bases, J lost 1 base, and 10 bases lay in between. Per the germline V gene, CDR1 is SGHTA and CDR2 is FQGNSA. The CDR3 extends over 14 amino acids. CDR3 bases: TGTGCCAGCAGCTCCCATGGGGCCCAAGAGACCCAGTACTTC. It translates to CASSSHGAQETQYF.

This chain joins TRBV2 and TRBJ1-1, with D uncertain. Germline V gene lookup returns CDR1 SNHLY and CDR2 FYNNEI. V was cut by 6 bases and J by 7 bases, with 12 bases left in between. This CDR3 has 12 amino acids. This CDR3 reads CASSGPAGEAFF. The CDR3 DNA sequence: TGTGCCAGCAGCGGGCCCGCGGGTGAAGCTTTCTTT.

This rearrangement joins TRBV2 to TRBJ2-7; D not certain. Per germline, CDR1 SNHLY and CDR2 FYNNEI. Trimming shortened V by 3 bases and J by 2 bases, and 5 bases separated the two germline ends. The CDR3 is 12 residues long. CDR3: CASSEYTYEQYF. The CDR3 nucleotides are TGTGCCAGCAGTGAGTACACCTACGAGCAGTACTTC.

The rearrangement joins TRBV4-1 to TRBJ2-5; TRBD2 agrees at 11 bases. Looked up from germline, CDR1 is MGHRA and CDR2 is YSYEKL. The CDR3 consists of 16 residues. J gave up 3 bases and V 2 bases, and 5 bases lay outside the gene matches. The CDR3 DNA reads as TGCGCCAGCAGCCAACTAGCGGGGGGCACAAAAGAGACCCAGTACTTC. This sequence encodes CASSQLAGGTKETQYF.

The sample holds a few counts of this clone. V usage is TRBV5-4 and J usage is TRBJ2-3, with 10 bases matching TRBD2. V was pared by 4 bases and J by 0 bases, with 11 bases of the junction left unmatched. The germline V gene has CDR1 SGHNT and CDR2 YYREEE (reference sequence). There are 18 residues in the CDR3. CDR3 in DNA: TGTGCCAGCAGCCCCAGCGGGGGGGATTATTTTAGCACAGATACGCAGTATTTT. Its protein product is CASSPSGGDYFSTDTQYF.

The rearrangement uses TRBV6-1 and TRBJ1-5; D perhaps matches TRBD1 (5 bases). This CDR3 spans 15 amino acids. Germline assignment: CDR1 MNHNS and CDR2 SASEGT. V was clipped by 6 bases and J by 1 base, with 13 bases between them. The CDR3 DNA reads as TGTGCCAGCAGGCGGGACGCGTCGAGCAATCAGCCCCAGCATTTT. It yields the protein CASRRDASSNQPQHF.

Only one count was recorded for this clone. The V and J genes are TRBV30 and TRBJ1-5; 9 bases map to TRBD1. CDR1 is GTSNPN, CDR2 SVGIG, per germline (reference sequence). The J segment lost 6 bases and the V segment lost 2 bases, leaving 11 bases of the junction unmatched. The CDR3 sequence is 16 residues long. The CDR3 region has the DNA TGTGCCTGGAGTCCTCCGGACAGGGGAATAGGTCAGCCCCAGCATTTT. Translated, it gives CAWSPPDRGIGQPQHF.

The chain links TRBV5-4 to TRBJ1-2; perhaps TRBD1 as D (5 bases). V lost 5 bases and J lost 6, with 14 bases in between. The CDR3 covers 13 residues. The germline CDR1 and CDR2 sequences are SGHNT and YYREEE (reference sequence). The DNA of the CDR3 is TGTGCCAGCAGTCCTCAGGGAAGAGATGGCTACACCTTC. Translation gives CASSPQGRDGYTF.